This paragraph reports one TCR beta chain. The target antigen is unknown. This sample was included in a study of T cell responses to AZD1222 COVID-19 vaccine. Points from the study as a whole: Donors skewed white British and female; clonal diversity was possibly underestimated. Spike-specific TCR breadth and depth went up after people got two AZD1222 doses.

The CDR3 has 17 residues. The ends lost 2 bases at V and 1 base at J; junction bases unmatched: 11. Germline V gene data show CDR1 as SGHDT and CDR2 as YYEEEE. Produced via immunoSEQ multiplex PCR; TCRdb's table is partial and in-frame only. The sample shows 200,000 or so clones, 90% to 95% of them seen only once. V usage is TRBV5-6 and J usage is TRBJ2-7; 8 positions match TRBD2. The specimen comprised peripheral blood, sampled on day 0 of AZD1222 vaccination. The TCR comes from an adult in good health. The CDR3 loop reads CASSFWSRTSRSYEQYF. DNA of the CDR3: TGTGCCAGCAGCTTTTGGTCTAGGACTAGCCGATCCTACGAGCAGTACTTC.